This is a list of T cell receptor beta chains from one sample in a study of T cell clones after liver transplantation. Data came from immunoSEQ multiplex PCR; TCRdb stores just in-frame clones and leaves some out. The sample carries about 45,000 clones, about 86% recorded once. Source: CD4+ T cells from blood, taken 24 months after liver transplant. The receptors stem from a human patient who received a liver transplant. The graft donor may have given rise to some T cells. CDR3s include the opening cysteine and the closing phenylalanine or tryptophan. The order of the fields is V gene, J gene, clone size, CDR3 length, D gene, CDR3 protein, CDR3 DNA. The D gene is left open where the match is weak. Not all rows give a size; the values are once, few, many and, for expanded clones, a class.

>TRBV6-6|TRBJ1-5|NA|12|NA
CATRQGNQPQHF
TGTGCCACCAGACAGGGCAATCAGCCCCAGCATTTT
>TRBV19|TRBJ1-2|NA|12|NA
CASSNPAYGYTF
TGTGCCAGTAGTAATCCAGCCTATGGCTACACCTTC
>TRBV7-2|TRBJ2-7|NA|16|TRBD2
CASSLSPVREGWEQYF
TGTGCCAGCAGCTTATCGCCAGTGCGGGAGGGTTGGGAGCAGTACTTC
>TRBV12-5|TRBJ1-6|NA|15|TRBD1
CASVPPGQLTSPLHF
TGTGCTAGTGTCCCTCCGGGACAGTTAACTTCACCCCTCCACTTT
>TRBV2|TRBJ1-5|NA|15|TRBD1
CASSKDRGNGQPQHF
TGTGCCAGCAGCAAAGACAGGGGGAACGGACAGCCCCAGCATTTT
>TRBV9|TRBJ1-3|NA|15|TRBD1
CASSVGGTAGNTIYF
TGTGCCAGCAGCGTAGGTGGGACAGCTGGAAACACCATATATTTT
>TRBV5-5|TRBJ1-1|NA|12|NA
CASSLMNTEAFF
TGTGCCAGCAGCCTAATGAACACTGAAGCTTTCTTT
>TRBV7-9|TRBJ1-3|NA|16|NA
CASSPSQAGAGNTIYF
TGTGCCAGCAGCCCCTCCCAGGCAGGTGCTGGAAACACCATATATTTT
>TRBV2|TRBJ2-7|NA|15|TRBD1
CASSVRNRGSYEQYF
TGTGCCAGCAGTGTAAGAAACAGGGGATCCTACGAGCAGTACTTC
>TRBV7-9|TRBJ2-2|NA|13|NA
CASSFAGTGELFF
TGTGCCAGCAGCTTTGCCGGGACCGGGGAGCTGTTTTTT
>TRBV27|TRBJ1-1|NA|13|NA
CASSRWGNTEAFF
TGTGCCAGCAGCCGGTGGGGGAACACTGAAGCTTTCTTT
>TRBV6-6|TRBJ1-2|NA|16|TRBD1
CASSYSRQGGWYGYTF
TGTGCCAGCAGTTACTCGAGACAGGGGGGGTGGTATGGCTACACCTTC
>TRBV27|TRBJ2-7|NA|16|NA
CASSSLGSGASYEQYF
TGTGCCAGCAGTTCGCTCGGGAGTGGGGCATCCTACGAGCAGTACTTC
>TRBV5-1|TRBJ2-3|NA|21|TRBD2
CASSLALRAVGREVSTDTQYF
TGCGCCAGCAGCTTGGCCCTGCGTGCGGTCGGGCGGGAGGTTAGCACAGATACGCAGTATTTT
>TRBV2|TRBJ1-1|NA|13|TRBD1
CASSDILGQGAFF
TGTGCCAGCAGTGATATCCTGGGACAGGGAGCTTTCTTT
>TRBV27|TRBJ2-7|NA|11|NA
CASKGVSEQYF
TGTGCCAGCAAAGGGGTAAGCGAGCAGTACTTC
>TRBV5-1|TRBJ1-2|once|14|NA
CASSLAGANYGYTF
TGCGCCAGCAGCTTGGCAGGGGCTAACTATGGCTACACCTTC
>TRBV4-1|TRBJ1-2|NA|16|NA
CASSQDPGTGNYGYTF
TGCGCCAGCAGCCAAGATCCAGGAACAGGGAACTATGGCTACACCTTC
>TRBV5-1|TRBJ2-7|NA|15|NA
CASSSFRGSVHEQYF
TGCGCCAGCAGCTCCTTTCGGGGATCGGTCCACGAGCAGTACTTC
>TRBV21-1|TRBJ2-7|NA|15|NA
CASSKGGTSSYEQYF
TGTGCCAGCAGCAAAGGGGGGACCTCTTCCTACGAGCAGTACTTC
>TRBV5-6|TRBJ2-7|NA|17|TRBD2
CASSGPQWTSGGYEQYF
TGTGCCAGCAGCGGACCTCAATGGACTAGCGGGGGATACGAGCAGTACTTC
>TRBV6-1|TRBJ1-5|NA|14|NA
CASKQVVLDQPQHF
TGTGCCAGCAAACAGGTCGTCCTAGATCAGCCCCAGCATTTT
>TRBV7-8|TRBJ1-4|NA|14|NA
CASSPILLGGKLFF
TGTGCCAGCAGCCCTATCCTGCTGGGAGGAAAACTGTTTTTT
>TRBV5-3|TRBJ2-1|NA|16|NA
CARSLTRRAILNEQFF
TGTGCCAGAAGCTTAACACGCAGGGCCATCTTGAATGAGCAGTTCTTC
>TRBV6-5|TRBJ2-2|NA|10|NA
CASLAGELFF
TGTGCCAGCCTCGCAGGGGAGCTGTTTTTT
>TRBV19|TRBJ1-6|NA|13|NA
CASSSVRNSPLHF
TGTGCCAGTAGTTCTGTGCGTAATTCACCCCTCCACTTT
>TRBV13|TRBJ1-1|NA|15|NA
CASSLGGGSGTEAFF
TGTGCCAGCAGCTTAGGTGGGGGCTCTGGCACTGAAGCTTTCTTT
>TRBV7-7|TRBJ2-3|NA|15|TRBD2
CASSSTSGATDTQYF
TGTGCCAGCAGCTCGACTAGCGGGGCCACAGATACGCAGTATTTT
>TRBV6-6|TRBJ1-1|NA|14|NA
CASRDQLDAYEAFF
TGTGCCAGCAGAGACCAGCTAGACGCCTATGAAGCTTTCTTT
>TRBV19|TRBJ2-2|NA|13|NA
CASSLRGAGELFF
TGTGCCAGTAGTCTACGAGGGGCTGGGGAGCTGTTTTTT
>TRBV5-1|TRBJ1-1|NA|14|NA
CASSLDGVDTEAFF
TGCGCCAGCAGCTTGGACGGGGTGGACACTGAAGCTTTCTTT
>TRBV4-2|TRBJ1-4|NA|19|TRBD1
CASSQDPQGVGGTNEKLFF
TGTGCCAGCAGCCAAGATCCGCAGGGGGTAGGGGGAACTAATGAAAAACTGTTTTTT
>TRBV13|TRBJ2-2|NA|15|TRBD1
CASSPRDRVSGELFF
TGTGCCAGCAGCCCCCGGGACAGGGTGTCCGGGGAGCTGTTTTTT
>TRBV11-3|TRBJ2-5|NA|17|TRBD2
CASSSTLRRGGPETQYF
TGTGCCAGCAGCTCAACTCTCCGGCGGGGGGGCCCAGAGACCCAGTACTTC
>TRBV14|TRBJ1-2|NA|15|NA
CASSPPGRFNYGYTF
TGTGCCAGCAGCCCTCCAGGGAGATTCAACTATGGCTACACCTTC